This TCR beta chain was found in a study of cytomegalovirus exposure and HLA in healthy donors. Study-wide results and limits: Researchers had no immune exposure information except CMV serostatus available. A later analysis found that most CMV-associated TCR beta chains appeared HLA-restricted.

Trimming took off 5 bases at V and 4 bases at J, with 15 bases between the two ends. Germline V gives CDR1 SGHTA, CDR2 FQGNSA. This CDR3 has 15 amino acids. This clone was seen a single time. Its antigen is unidentified. Vbeta (60) and Jbeta (13) primers were used in the PCR. TCRdb keeps only in-frame clones here, not all; method: immunoSEQ multiplex PCR. The sample yields about 120,000 clones, around 74% seen once. The rearrangement links TRBV7-2 to TRBJ1-3; unclear D gene. The clonotype comes from a man in his sixties in good health and CMV-seropositive. Sequencing used PBMCs. CDR3 amino acids: CASSRPGSQGNTIYF. The CDR3 coding sequence is TGTGCCAGCAGCCGTCCCGGGAGCCAAGGAAACACCATATATTTT.